The rows below give T cell receptor beta chains drawn from one sample of a study of PD-L1 blockade in urothelial cancer. This table comes from immunoSEQ multiplex PCR, and its TCRdb copy is limited to in-frame clones, with some not included. This sample has 35,000 to 45,000 clones; over 65% occur once, and the top ten carry under 3%. Sequenced here: PBMCs, sampled around atezolizumab (anti-PD-L1) treatment. Receptors originate from an older man with urothelial cancer. Both conserved end residues are part of each CDR3.

CDR3	V	J
CASGSPTSGRTDTQYF	TRBV12-5	TRBJ2-3
CASSGLVGETQYF	TRBV9	TRBJ2-5
CASSHPGLANSYEQYF	TRBV7-6	TRBJ2-7
CASSLGLGGNQPQHF	TRBV7-2	TRBJ1-5
CASSLTGQGATGELFF	TRBV7-3	TRBJ2-2
CASSVGLTGGSNEQFF	TRBV9	TRBJ2-1
CASSLAGGASEKLFF	TRBV5-6	TRBJ1-4
CASGGSGYQPQHF	TRBV28	TRBJ1-5
CASSVASGGFTEAFF	TRBV9	TRBJ1-1
CASSLSRTGELFF	TRBV5-4	TRBJ2-2
CASSQQGARGANVLTF	TRBV14	TRBJ2-6
CASSLQGQGGYGYTF	TRBV7-3	TRBJ1-2
CSVREDEQYF	TRBV29-1	TRBJ2-7
CASSRGLAGYNEQFF	TRBV11-2	TRBJ2-1
CASSWTGGNQPQHF	TRBV5-1	TRBJ1-5
CASSSWEGRSNYGYTF	TRBV27	TRBJ1-2
CASSQDRIINNEQFF	TRBV4-2	TRBJ2-1
CATGLAEETQYF	TRBV7-9	TRBJ2-5
CASSEPRTSTDTQYF	TRBV10-1	TRBJ2-3
CASSGGTGDEAFF	TRBV5-1	TRBJ1-1
CASSRGQGYEQYF	TRBV10-2	TRBJ2-7
CASSLDGSGDENIQYF	TRBV5-8	TRBJ2-4
CASSQEAGRSTDTQYF	TRBV4-3	TRBJ2-3
CASSLSGGAGGNEQFF	TRBV5-1	TRBJ2-1
CASSPFGETQYF	TRBV18	TRBJ2-5
CASGGQLLQETQYF	TRBV5-5	TRBJ2-5
CASSVGRGNTIYF	TRBV9	TRBJ1-3
CASTQGDYGYTF	TRBV11-2	TRBJ1-2
CASSTQQGAGGGEQFF	TRBV6-6	TRBJ2-1
CASSSMGGRSYNEQFF	TRBV5-1	TRBJ2-1
CASSIASEQFF	TRBV6-5	TRBJ2-1
CASSQDAPGGRGTGELFF	TRBV4-3	TRBJ2-2
CASSQGAWEKETQYF	TRBV14	TRBJ2-5
CASSRQTNTEAFF	TRBV7-2	TRBJ1-1
CASSQGVGGGAFF	TRBV4-3	TRBJ1-1
CASSFGTTNTGELFF	TRBV5-1	TRBJ2-2
CASSFFGGQGLRGYTF	TRBV5-6	TRBJ1-2
CASSKSGTSRTGELFF	TRBV7-8	TRBJ2-2
CASTLRRDAFTTQYF	TRBV27	TRBJ2-5
CASSSDTGLGYTF	TRBV5-1	TRBJ1-2
CASSLPTGNTDTQYF	TRBV28	TRBJ2-3
CASIEGISGNTIYF	TRBV6-1	TRBJ1-3
CATKEGARTEAFF	TRBV15	TRBJ1-1
CASSPRGGATGELFF	TRBV4-2	TRBJ2-2
CATEAGTGGREQYF	TRBV2	TRBJ2-7
CASSFGTSAETQYF	TRBV5-1	TRBJ2-5
CASSTSGANTGELFF	TRBV6-5	TRBJ2-2